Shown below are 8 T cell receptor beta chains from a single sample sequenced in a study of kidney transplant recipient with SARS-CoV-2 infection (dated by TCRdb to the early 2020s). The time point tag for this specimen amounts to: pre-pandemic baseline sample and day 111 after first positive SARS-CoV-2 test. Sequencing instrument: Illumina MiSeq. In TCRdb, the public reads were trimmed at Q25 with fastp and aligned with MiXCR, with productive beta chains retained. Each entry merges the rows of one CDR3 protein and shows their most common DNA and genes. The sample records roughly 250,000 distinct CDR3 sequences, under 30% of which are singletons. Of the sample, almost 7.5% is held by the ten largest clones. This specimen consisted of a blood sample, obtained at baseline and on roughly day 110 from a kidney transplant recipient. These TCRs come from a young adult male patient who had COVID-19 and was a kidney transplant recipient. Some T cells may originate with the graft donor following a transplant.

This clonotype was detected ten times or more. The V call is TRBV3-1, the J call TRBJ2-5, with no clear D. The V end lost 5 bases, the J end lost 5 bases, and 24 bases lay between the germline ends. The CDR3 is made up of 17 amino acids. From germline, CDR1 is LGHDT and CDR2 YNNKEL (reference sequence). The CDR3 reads CASSAHGPISFSETQYF. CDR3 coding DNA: TGTGCCAGCAGCGCACATGGTCCCATTTCTTTCTCTGAGACCCAGTACTTC.

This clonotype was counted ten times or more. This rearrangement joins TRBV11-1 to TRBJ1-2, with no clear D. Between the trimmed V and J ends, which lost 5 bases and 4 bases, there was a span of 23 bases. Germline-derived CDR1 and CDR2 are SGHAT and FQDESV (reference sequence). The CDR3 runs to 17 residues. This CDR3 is CASSIITKAGKTYGYTF. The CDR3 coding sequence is TGTGCCAGCAGCATAATTACTAAGGCTGGAAAGACCTATGGCTACACCTTC.

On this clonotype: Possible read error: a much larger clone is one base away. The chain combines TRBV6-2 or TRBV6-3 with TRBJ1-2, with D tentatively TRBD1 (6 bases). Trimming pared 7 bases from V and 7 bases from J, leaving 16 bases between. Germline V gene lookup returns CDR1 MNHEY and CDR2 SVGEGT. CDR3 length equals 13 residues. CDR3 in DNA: TGTGCCAGCACCCTGGGTACAGGGACTGGCTACACCTTC. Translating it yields CASTLGTGTGYTF.

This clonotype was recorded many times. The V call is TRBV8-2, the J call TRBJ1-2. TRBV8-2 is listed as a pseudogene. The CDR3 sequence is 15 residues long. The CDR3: CGSTVDSRKTYGYTF. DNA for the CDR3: TGTGGCAGTACTGTTGATAGCCGAAAGACCTATGGCTACACCTTC.

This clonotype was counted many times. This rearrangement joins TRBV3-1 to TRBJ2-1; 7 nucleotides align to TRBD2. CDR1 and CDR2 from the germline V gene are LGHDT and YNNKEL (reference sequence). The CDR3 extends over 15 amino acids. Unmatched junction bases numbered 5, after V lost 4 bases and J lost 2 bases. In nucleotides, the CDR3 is TGTGCCAGCAGCCTTCTAGCGGCAACCTACAATGAGCAGTTCTTC. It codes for CASSLLAATYNEQFF.

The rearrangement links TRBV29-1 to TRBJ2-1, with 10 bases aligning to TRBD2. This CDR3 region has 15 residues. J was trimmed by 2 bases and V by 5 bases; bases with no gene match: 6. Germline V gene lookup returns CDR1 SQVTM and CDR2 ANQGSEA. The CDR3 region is CSVNGLAETYNEQFF. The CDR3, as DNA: TGCAGCGTTAACGGACTAGCGGAAACCTACAATGAGCAGTTCTTC.

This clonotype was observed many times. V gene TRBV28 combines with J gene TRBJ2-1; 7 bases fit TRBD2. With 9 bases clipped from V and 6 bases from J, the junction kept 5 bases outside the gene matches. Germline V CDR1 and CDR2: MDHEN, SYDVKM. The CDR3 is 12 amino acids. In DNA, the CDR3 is TGTGCCAGTTGGACTAGGGGCAATGAGCAGTTCTTC. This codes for CASWTRGNEQFF.

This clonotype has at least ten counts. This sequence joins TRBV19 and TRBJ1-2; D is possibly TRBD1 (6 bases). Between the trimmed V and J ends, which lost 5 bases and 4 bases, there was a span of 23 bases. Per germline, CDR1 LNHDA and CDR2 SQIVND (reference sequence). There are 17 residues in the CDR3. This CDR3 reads CASSLLGTNRKTYGYTF. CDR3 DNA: TGTGCCAGTAGTCTCCTAGGGACAAATCGAAAGACCTATGGCTACACCTTC.